This T cell receptor beta chain originates from a study of regulatory T cells in long-lasting Graves disease. Study-wide results and limits: TRBV28, TRBJ1-2 and TRBJ2-5 were segments that persistent disease favored. Peripheral blood alone, not thyroid tissue, underwent study. In persistent patients, shared public clonotypes (under 3,000) outnumbered those in new patients (about 1,000).

Time point denoted: newly diagnosed GD, antithyroid drugs for less than 3 months. The TCR library was prepared using RNA isolated from PBMCs. A note on this clonotype: Its antigen remains unknown.

The junction had 8 bases not matched to a gene; V was cut back by 2 bases and J by 3 bases. CDR3 length equals 16 residues. CDR1 and CDR2 (germline): ENHRY, SYGVKD. Combining iRepertoire HTBI primers with Arm-PCR of CDR3 regions, the authors built TCR beta libraries. One entry per CDR3 protein, called by TCRdb with MiXCR from the multiplex PCR reads. The table records under 300,000 distinct CDR3 sequences, just over 20% of them present only once. The sequence was collected from a female donor with Graves disease. The source was peripheral blood mononuclear cells (PBMCs), collected at new diagnosis, from a patient treated with antithyroid drugs. This chain connects TRBV10-3 to TRBJ1-2; 8 bases agree with TRBD1. DNA of the CDR3: TGTGCCATCAGTGAGCCGCACAGGGGGAGGGACTATGGCTACACCTTC. It is translated as CAISEPHRGRDYGYTF.